Shown below are 10 T cell receptor beta chains from a single sample sequenced in a study of early T cells in non-severe SARS-CoV-2 infection. TCRdb independently ran MiXCR on the 5' RACE reads; one entry per CDR3 protein. Of tens of thousands of distinct CDR3 sequences in the sample, 3.5% to 4.5% are singletons; the top ten hold approximately 4%. The sample comprised whole blood. The receptors shown here come from an adult who was a healthcare worker with PCR-confirmed SARS-CoV-2 infection or an uninfected control (not recorded which).

This clonotype has a handful of counts. The chain joins TRBV9 to TRBJ1-2; 7 positions match TRBD1. CDR1 SGDLS and CDR2 YYNGEE come from the germline V gene. The CDR3 is 15 amino acids. The V gene end was trimmed by 0 bases and the J gene end by 4 bases; junction bases not matched to a gene: 6. CDR3 sequence (DNA): TGTGCCAGCAGCGTAGCTGGGGGACAGACCTATGGCTACACCTTC. Translating it yields CASSVAGGQTYGYTF.

This clonotype was seen ten or more times. The rearrangement joins TRBV12-3 or TRBV12-4 to TRBJ1-3; D remains unclear. This CDR3 contains 15 residues. The V and J ends lost 10 bases and 0 bases respectively, with 16 bases between them. The CDR3 is CANSDRRSSGNTIYF. In DNA, the CDR3 is TGTGCCAATTCGGACCGACGGAGCTCTGGAAACACCATATATTTT.

The sample holds many counts of this clonotype. The chain has TRBV27 and TRBJ1-1, with D unresolved. Germline CDR1 and CDR2: MNHEY and SMNVEV (reference sequence). This CDR3 region has 13 residues. The germline V and J ends were trimmed by 5 bases and 11 bases, with 18 bases remaining between them. The CDR3 spells CASSPNPRIGAFF. DNA of the CDR3: TGTGCCAGCAGTCCAAATCCCCGAATTGGGGCTTTCTTT.

This clonotype was observed a few times. This chain connects TRBV29-1 to TRBJ2-3, with no clear D. The germline V gene has CDR1 SQVTM and CDR2 ANQGSEA. CDR3 size: 12 residues. Trimming left V 8 bases short and J 1 base short, with 10 bases between. In DNA form, the CDR3 reads TGCAGCACCTCTGGCGGCACAGATACGCAGTATTTT. This encodes CSTSGGTDTQYF.

The J gene is TRBJ2-7, the V gene TRBV3-1; D may be TRBD1 or TRBD2 (5 bases each). Germline CDR1 is LGHDT and CDR2 is YNNKEL (reference sequence). Trimming shortened V by 3 bases and J by 4 bases, and 7 bases separated the two germline ends. The CDR3 covers 12 residues. This chain's CDR3 is CASSQGEYEQYF. The CDR3 DNA reads as TGTGCCAGCAGCCAGGGGGAATACGAGCAGTACTTC.

The sample holds many counts of this clonotype. The V call is TRBV27, the J call TRBJ2-1; possible D gene TRBD2, 6 bases. This CDR3 is built from 13 residues. Germline V lookup: CDR1 MNHEY, CDR2 SMNVEV (reference sequence). The ends were cut back, 4 bases at V and 8 bases at J, with 12 bases in the middle. CDR3 in amino acids: CASSYRWGDEQFF. The CDR3 DNA reads as TGTGCCAGCAGTTATAGGTGGGGGGATGAGCAGTTCTTC.

Many counts were recorded for this clonotype. This chain joins TRBV2 and TRBJ2-7; possibly TRBD2 for D (5 bases). Between the trimmed V and J ends, which lost 6 bases and 3 bases, there was a span of 18 bases. This CDR3 spans 15 amino acids. Germline loops: CDR1 SNHLY, CDR2 FYNNEI. The chain's CDR3 is CASRKGSAEIYEQYF. The CDR3, as DNA: TGTGCCAGCAGGAAAGGGAGCGCGGAAATCTACGAGCAGTACTTC.

This clonotype was observed a few times. This chain connects TRBV12-3 or TRBV12-4 to TRBJ1-6; D is unclear. The V end was cut by 1 base, the J end by 0 bases, with 10 bases between. The length of the CDR3 is 17 residues. CDR3 in amino acids: CASSLGGIDSYNSPLHF. CDR3 in DNA: TGTGCCAGCAGTTTAGGTGGAATCGACTCCTATAATTCACCCCTCCACTTT.

This clonotype occurred a few times. A much larger clone lies a single base off, so this may be a read error. This sequence joins TRBV20-1 and TRBJ2-2; D ambiguous. The ends were cut back, 3 bases at V and 0 bases at J, with 2 bases in the middle. CDR1 is DFQATT and CDR2 is SNEGSKA in the germline V gene (reference sequence). This CDR3 comprises 12 residues. CDR3 bases: TGCAGTGCTAGGTCGAACACCGGGGAGCTGTTTTTT. It encodes CSARSNTGELFF.

This clonotype was detected only a few times. The V gene is TRBV6-2 or TRBV6-3, the J gene TRBJ2-4, with TRBD1 matching 7 bases. The germline CDR1 and CDR2 sequences are MNHEY and SVGEGT. CDR3 length: 14 amino acids. The J segment lost 4 bases and the V segment lost 6 bases, leaving 6 bases of the junction unmatched. Written as DNA, the CDR3 is TGTGCCAGCAGGCCTCCGGGACAGAAAAACATTCAGTACTTC. Translation: CASRPPGQKNIQYF.